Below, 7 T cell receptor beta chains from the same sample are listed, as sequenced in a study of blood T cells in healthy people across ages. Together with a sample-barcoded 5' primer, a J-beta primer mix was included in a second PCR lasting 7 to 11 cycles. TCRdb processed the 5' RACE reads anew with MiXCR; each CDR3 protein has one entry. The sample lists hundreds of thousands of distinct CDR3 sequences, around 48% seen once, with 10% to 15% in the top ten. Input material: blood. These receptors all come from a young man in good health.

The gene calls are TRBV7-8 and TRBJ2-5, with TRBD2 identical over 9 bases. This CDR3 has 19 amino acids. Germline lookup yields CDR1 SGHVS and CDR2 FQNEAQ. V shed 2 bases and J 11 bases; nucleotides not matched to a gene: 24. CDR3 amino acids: CASSLFAGGLSFQLNEQYF. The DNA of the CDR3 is TGTGCCAGCAGCTTATTTGCGGGGGGGCTCTCCTTCCAGCTCAATGAGCAGTACTTC.

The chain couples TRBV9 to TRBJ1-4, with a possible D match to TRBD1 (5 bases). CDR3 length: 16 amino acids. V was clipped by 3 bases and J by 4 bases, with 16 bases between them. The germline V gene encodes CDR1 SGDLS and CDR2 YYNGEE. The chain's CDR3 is CASSAGAEVGNEKLFF. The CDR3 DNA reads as TGTGCCAGCAGCGCCGGGGCTGAGGTCGGTAATGAAAAACTGTTTTTT. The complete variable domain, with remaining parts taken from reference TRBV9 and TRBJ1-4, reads DSGVTQTPKHLITATGQRVTLRCSPRSGDLSVYWYQQSLDQGLQFLIQYYNGEERAKGNILERFSAQQFPDLHSELNLSSLELGDSALYFCASSAGAEVGNEKLFFGSGTQLSVL.

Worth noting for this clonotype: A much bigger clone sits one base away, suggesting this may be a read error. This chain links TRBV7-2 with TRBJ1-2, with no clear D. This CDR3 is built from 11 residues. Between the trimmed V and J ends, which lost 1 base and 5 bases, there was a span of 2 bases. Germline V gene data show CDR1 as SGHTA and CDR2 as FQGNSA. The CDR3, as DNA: TGTGCCAGCAGCTTAGAATATGGCTACACCTTC. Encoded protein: CASSLEYGYTF.

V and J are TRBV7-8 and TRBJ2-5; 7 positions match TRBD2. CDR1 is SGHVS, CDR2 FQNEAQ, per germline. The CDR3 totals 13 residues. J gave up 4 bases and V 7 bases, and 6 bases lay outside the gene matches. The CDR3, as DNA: TGTGCCAGCACCGGGAGGTACGGAGAGACCCAGTACTTC. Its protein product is CASTGRYGETQYF.

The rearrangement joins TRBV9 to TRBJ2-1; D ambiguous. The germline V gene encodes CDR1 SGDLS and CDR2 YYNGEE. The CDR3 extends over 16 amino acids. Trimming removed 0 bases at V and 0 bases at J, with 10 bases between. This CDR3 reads CASSVEVTLSYNEQFF. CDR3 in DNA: TGTGCCAGCAGCGTAGAGGTGACACTCTCCTACAATGAGCAGTTCTTC.

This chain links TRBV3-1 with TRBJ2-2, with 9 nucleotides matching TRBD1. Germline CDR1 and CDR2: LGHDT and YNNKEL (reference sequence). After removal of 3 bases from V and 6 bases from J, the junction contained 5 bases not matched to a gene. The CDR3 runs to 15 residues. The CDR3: CASSHTGGESGELFF. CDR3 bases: TGTGCCAGCAGCCACACAGGGGGCGAGTCCGGGGAGCTGTTTTTT.

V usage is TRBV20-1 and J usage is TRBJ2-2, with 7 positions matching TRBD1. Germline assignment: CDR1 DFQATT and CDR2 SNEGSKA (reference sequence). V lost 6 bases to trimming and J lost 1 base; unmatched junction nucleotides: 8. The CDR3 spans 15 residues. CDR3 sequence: CSAEAGTVNTGELFF. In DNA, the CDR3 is TGCAGTGCGGAAGCCGGGACAGTGAACACCGGGGAGCTGTTTTTT.